The 25 T cell receptor beta chains given below trace back to one sample, sequenced in a study of graft-versus-host responses after intestinal transplantation. These receptors have no identified antigens. Sequencing was performed with immunoSEQ multiplex PCR; in TCRdb, only in-frame clones are kept and a portion is missing. The sample holds approximately 86,000 clones, 91% seen once. This specimen consisted of unstimulated CD4+ T cells sorted from spleen or lymph node cells, obtained before intestinal transplant. The receptor source for this set is a human donor who received an intestinal transplant.

With regard to this clone: Additional DNA sequences in this sample encode the identical CDR3. The chain combines TRBV29-1 with TRBJ1-1; a weak D match, TRBD1 (6 bases). There are 12 residues in the CDR3. Germline CDR1 is SQVTM and CDR2 is ANQGSEA. Trimming stripped 3 bases from V and 2 bases from J, with 7 bases between. CDR3 in DNA: TGCAGCGTTGACAGGGGAAACACTGAAGCTTTCTTT. Its protein is CSVDRGNTEAFF.

This clone appeared a single time. The chain employs TRBV4-3 and TRBJ2-3, with D perhaps TRBD1 (6 bases). The CDR3 is 14 amino acids. V shed 4 bases and J shed 1 base, with 9 bases lying between them. Germline V lookup: CDR1 LGHNA, CDR2 YSLEER. The CDR3: CASSPEGGTDTQYF. CDR3 in DNA: TGCGCCAGCAGCCCTGAGGGGGGCACAGATACGCAGTATTTT.

This sequence joins TRBV27 and TRBJ2-7; 8 bases are shared with TRBD1. Trimming took 1 base from V and 1 from J; bases not matched to a gene: 3. This CDR3 region has 15 residues. The germline V gene has CDR1 MNHEY and CDR2 SMNVEV (reference sequence). The CDR3 loop is CASSLYRQGSYEQYF. Written as DNA, the CDR3 is TGTGCCAGCAGTTTATACCGACAGGGGTCCTACGAGCAGTACTTC.

The V and J genes are TRBV19 and TRBJ1-1; D uncertain. Germline V gives CDR1 LNHDA, CDR2 SQIVND (reference sequence). The CDR3 is 15 residues long. The V end lost 5 bases, the J end lost 1 base, and 14 bases lay between the germline ends. DNA for the CDR3: TGTGCCAGTAGTGTCGCGGGTGTAGGGAACACTGAAGCTTTCTTT. Translated, it gives CASSVAGVGNTEAFF.

The chain joins TRBV12-1 to TRBJ1-4; the tabulated D call, TRBD1, remains unverified against the DNA. TRBV12-1 is a listed pseudogene. The CDR3 extends over 15 amino acids. The CDR3 protein is CASSSTGRVYEKLFF. The CDR3 nucleotides are TGTGCCAGCAGCTCGACAGGGCGGGTTTATGAAAAACTGTTTTTT.

Comment on this clone: This specimen includes other DNA sequences encoding the same CDR3. The rearrangement joins TRBV5-1 to TRBJ1-1, with TRBD1 as a possible D gene (5 bases). Germline V gene data show CDR1 as SGHRS and CDR2 as YFSETQ. This CDR3 spans 14 amino acids. The V gene lost 2 bases and the J gene lost 1 base, with 9 bases spanning the gap. The CDR3 DNA is TGCGCCAGCAGCTTTCAGGGTCAGAACACTGAAGCTTTCTTT. Residues: CASSFQGQNTEAFF.

The chain is built from TRBV30 and TRBJ1-1, with D unclear. The V gene lost 3 bases and the J gene lost 7 bases, with 9 bases spanning the gap. This CDR3 region has 11 residues. Per germline, CDR1 GTSNPN and CDR2 SVGIG (reference sequence). CDR3 loop: CAWSREFEAFF. The DNA of the CDR3 is TGTGCCTGGAGCCGCGAATTTGAAGCTTTCTTT.

V usage is TRBV7-2 and J usage is TRBJ2-3; the match to TRBD2 covers 10 bases. The V gene's germline CDR1 is SGHTA and CDR2 FQGNSA. CDR3 length: 14 amino acids. Unmatched junction bases numbered 2, after V lost 4 bases and J lost 4 bases. CDR3 region: CASSSGLAADTQYF. CDR3 nucleotide sequence: TGTGCCAGCAGCTCAGGACTAGCGGCAGATACGCAGTATTTT.

The chain employs TRBV5-1 and TRBJ1-2, with TRBD1 as a possible D gene (6 bases). The V gene lost 3 bases and the J gene lost 0 bases, with 21 bases spanning the gap. Per the germline V gene, CDR1 is SGHRS and CDR2 is YFSETQ. This CDR3 comprises 18 residues. The CDR3 coding sequence is TGCGCCAGCAGCTCCCTACTTACCGGGACAACTTCTAACTATGGCTACACCTTC. Translated, it gives CASSSLLTGTTSNYGYTF.

This chain joins TRBV28 and TRBJ2-7, with 11 positions matching TRBD1. V lost 5 bases, J lost 2 bases, and 8 bases stayed unmatched. The CDR3 contains 16 residues. Germline CDR1 MDHEN, CDR2 SYDVKM. CDR3 loop: CASSPAPGQGAYEQYF. In DNA form, the CDR3 reads TGTGCCAGCAGTCCCGCGCCGGGACAGGGGGCCTACGAGCAGTACTTC.

This chain joins TRBV5-5 and TRBJ1-2, with TRBD1 matching 10 bases. Losses at the gene ends were 3 bases for V and 5 bases for J; bases not matched to a gene: 10. The germline V gene has CDR1 SGHKS and CDR2 YYEKEE (reference sequence). The CDR3 runs 16 residues. In DNA, the CDR3 is TGTGCCAGCAGCTCCGTGGGGGGACAGGGGCTTTATGGCTACACCTTC. Its protein product is CASSSVGGQGLYGYTF.

J is TRBJ1-1 and V is TRBV6-1, with 8 bases that match TRBD1. CDR1 is MNHNS, CDR2 SASEGT, per germline. The trim removed 4 bases at V and 10 bases at J, leaving 11 bases unmatched. CDR3 length: 14 amino acids. The CDR3 is CASSAGGREGRAFF. The CDR3 DNA sequence: TGTGCCAGCAGTGCAGGGGGCCGTGAGGGTAGAGCTTTCTTT.

The V call is TRBV6-5, the J call TRBJ2-5; 7 nucleotides agree with TRBD1. There are 14 residues in the CDR3. V dropped 4 bases and J dropped 1; count of bases not matched to a gene: 3. Germline V CDR1 and CDR2: MNHEY, SVGAGI. This chain's CDR3 is CASSSPGGQETQYF. The CDR3 DNA reads TGTGCCAGCAGTTCGCCAGGGGGCCAAGAGACCCAGTACTTC.

V gene TRBV11-3 combines with J gene TRBJ1-5, with D possibly being TRBD1 (5 bases). CDR3 length: 16 residues. Germline V gene sequence: CDR1 SGHNT, CDR2 YENEEA. The V and J ends lost 0 bases and 1 base respectively, with 10 bases between them. The CDR3 DNA reads TGTGCCAGCAGCTTAGAGATTAGGACAAGCAATCAGCCCCAGCATTTT. Its translation is CASSLEIRTSNQPQHF.

Written as DNA, the CDR3 is TGTGCCATCAGTGTGATACAGGGGGCAGGCACAGATACGCAGTATTTT. It encodes CAISVIQGAGTDTQYF. This chain joins TRBV10-3 and TRBJ2-3, with 9 bases lining up with TRBD1. With 4 bases clipped from V and 1 base from J, the junction kept 6 bases outside the gene matches. The CDR3 extends over 16 amino acids. Germline V gives CDR1 ENHRY, CDR2 SYGVKD.

V and J are TRBV7-2 and TRBJ2-7; a weak D match, TRBD2 (7 bases). This CDR3 is built from 15 residues. V gave up 3 bases and J gave up 1 base, with 13 bases separating them. Per the germline V gene, CDR1 is SGHTA and CDR2 is FQGNSA. The CDR3 DNA reads as TGTGCCAGCAGCTTCACGGGGGGCGCTTCCTACGAGCAGTACTTC. Amino acids: CASSFTGGASYEQYF.

The J gene is TRBJ2-6, the V gene TRBV14; D gene uncertain. CDR1 is SGHDN and CDR2 is FVKESK in the germline V gene. The CDR3 has 16 residues. The ends were cut back, 0 bases at V and 0 bases at J, with 6 bases in the middle. The CDR3 protein is CASSQEQFSGANVLTF. Written as DNA, the CDR3 is TGTGCCAGCAGCCAAGAGCAGTTCTCTGGGGCCAACGTCCTGACTTTC.

This rearrangement joins TRBV29-1 to TRBJ2-7; D unclear. The CDR3 contains 14 residues. V lost 4 bases and J 0 bases, leaving 13 bases between the germline ends. CDR1 is SQVTM and CDR2 is ANQGSEA in the germline V gene. This CDR3 is CSVAGSTISYEQYF. The CDR3, as DNA: TGCAGCGTTGCCGGTTCTACGATCTCCTACGAGCAGTACTTC.

There are a few counts of this clone. The gene calls are TRBV18 and TRBJ2-1; 8 bases agree with TRBD2. Trimming removed 3 bases from V and 5 bases from J; junction bases left unmatched: 6. The CDR3 covers 15 residues. Looked up from germline, CDR1 is KGHSH and CDR2 is LQKENI. CDR3 in amino acids: CASSPSTSEDNEQFF. Written as DNA, the CDR3 is TGTGCCAGCTCACCCTCGACTAGCGAGGACAATGAGCAGTTCTTC.

The V and J genes are TRBV19 and TRBJ1-2; D is uncertain. This CDR3 spans 15 amino acids. V was trimmed by 0 bases and J by 0 bases, leaving 8 bases between them. Germline values: CDR1 LNHDA, CDR2 SQIVND (reference sequence). CDR3 in amino acids: CASSIEGRANYGYTF. DNA of the CDR3: TGTGCCAGTAGTATAGAGGGCAGAGCTAACTATGGCTACACCTTC.

The CDR3 coding sequence is TGTGCCAGCAGCCTTAGCGGGGGGGCATTACCCTACGAGCAGTACTTC. Protein: CASSLSGGALPYEQYF. The genes are TRBV7-2 and TRBJ2-7; TRBD2 aligns across 11 bases. The V segment lost 5 bases and the J segment 2 bases; nucleotides outside the gene matches: 8. The germline V gene encodes CDR1 SGHTA and CDR2 FQGNSA. The CDR3 is made up of 16 amino acids. Filled out from reference TRBV7-2 and TRBJ2-7, the complete variable domain reads GAGVSQSPSNKVTEKGKDVELRCDPISGHTALYWYRQSLGQGLEFLIYFQGNSAPDKSGLPSDRFSAERTGGSVSTLTIQRTQQEDSAVYLCASSLSGGALPYEQYFGPGTRLTVT.

This rearrangement joins TRBV27 to TRBJ2-3; perhaps TRBD2 as D (6 bases). This CDR3 has 15 amino acids. Deletions cut 7 bases from V and 5 bases from J, with 19 bases between. CDR1 is MNHEY, CDR2 SMNVEV, per germline (reference sequence). CDR3 sequence (DNA): TGTGCCAGCAATGACGGCGGGGCATTTGGAGATACGCAGTATTTT. Amino acids: CASNDGGAFGDTQYF.

The rearrangement links TRBV5-1 to TRBJ2-3; a possible D gene is TRBD2 (6 bases). The V end lost 4 bases, the J end lost 0 bases, and 12 bases lay between the germline ends. In germline, CDR1 is SGHRS, CDR2 YFSETQ. This CDR3 contains 15 residues. DNA of the CDR3: TGCGCCAGCAGCCGGCGGGATTCTAGCACAGATACGCAGTATTTT. Translation gives CASSRRDSSTDTQYF.

The chain carries TRBV7-2 and TRBJ2-2, with TRBD2 matching over 11 bases. V gave up 11 bases and J gave up 4 bases; unmatched junction bases: 6. The CDR3 length is 14 residues. Germline V CDR1 and CDR2: SGHTA, FQGNSA. The CDR3 region has the DNA TGTGCCCTTAGCGGGGGGGGACGCACCGGGGAGCTGTTTTTT. The encoded protein is CALSGGGRTGELFF.

The genes are TRBV7-6 and TRBJ1-6; 7 bases are shared with TRBD1. The V and J ends lost 2 bases and 0 bases, in that order; junction bases with no gene match: 1. Germline V gene sequence: CDR1 SGHVS, CDR2 FNYEAQ. The CDR3 is 16 residues long. CDR3 sequence: CASSLRDSSYNSPLHF. CDR3 sequence (DNA): TGTGCCAGCAGCTTAAGGGACAGCTCCTATAATTCACCCCTCCACTTT. The full variable domain, in which reference TRBV7-6 and TRBJ1-6 provide the parts outside the CDR3, is GAGVSQSPRYKVTKRGQDVALRCDPISGHVSLYWYRQALGQGPEFLTYFNYEAQQDKSGLPNDRFSAERPEGSISTLTIQRTEQRDSAMYRCASSLRDSSYNSPLHFGNGTRLTVT.